These T cell receptor beta chains were read from a single sample in a study of spatial heterogeneity in lung cancer. MiXCR was run by TCRdb on the 5' RACE reads, yielding one entry per CDR3 protein. The sample includes about 16,000 distinct CDR3 sequences, roughly 5.7% seen only once; the top ten take 10%. The sequencing used lung tumor tissue, collected at surgery. Receptors were obtained from a female donor with early-stage non-small cell lung cancer. Both conserved end residues are part of each CDR3. The order of the fields is D gene, V gene, clone size, J gene, CDR3 DNA, CDR3 protein. A D gene is named only where the DNA matches it firmly. The size field is filled for only some rows; it gives once, few, many or a size class.

D gene: NA; V gene: TRBV7-9; clone size: many; J gene: TRBJ2-1; CDR3 DNA: TGTGCCAGCAGCTCACTGAAGGGGGTATCATACAATGAGCAGTTCTTC; CDR3 protein: CASSSLKGVSYNEQFF
D gene: TRBD1; V gene: TRBV4-1; clone size: medium-sized; J gene: TRBJ2-4; CDR3 DNA: TGCGCCAGCAGCCAACAAACAGGACAGGGTAAAAAAAACATTCAGTACTTC; CDR3 protein: CASSQQTGQGKKNIQYF
D gene: NA; V gene: TRBV2; clone size: many; J gene: TRBJ2-5; CDR3 DNA: TGTGCCAGCGGATCCAGGCAAGAGACCCAGTACTTC; CDR3 protein: CASGSRQETQYF
D gene: TRBD1; V gene: TRBV27; clone size: many; J gene: TRBJ2-7; CDR3 DNA: TGTGCCAGCAGTAAAAACACCCGATCAGGGGGCGAGCAGTACTTC; CDR3 protein: CASSKNTRSGGEQYF
D gene: TRBD2; V gene: TRBV20-1; clone size: many; J gene: TRBJ2-1; CDR3 DNA: TGCAGTGCTAGCATCGGGAGGGCCTTAGGTGAGCAGTTCTTC; CDR3 protein: CSASIGRALGEQFF
D gene: TRBD2; V gene: TRBV7-9; clone size: medium-sized; J gene: TRBJ2-1; CDR3 DNA: TGTGCCAGCAGCACGGGACTAGCGGAGTACAATGAGCAGTTCTTC; CDR3 protein: CASSTGLAEYNEQFF
D gene: NA; V gene: TRBV27; clone size: medium-sized; J gene: TRBJ1-5; CDR3 DNA: TGTGCCAGCAGTCAGGGGAGGGGAAATCAGCCCCAGCATTTT; CDR3 protein: CASSQGRGNQPQHF
D gene: TRBD1; V gene: TRBV7-2; clone size: few; J gene: TRBJ1-5; CDR3 DNA: TGTGCCAGCAGCTCGGGACAGCATAGCAATCAGCCCCAGCATTTT; CDR3 protein: CASSSGQHSNQPQHF
D gene: TRBD2; V gene: TRBV9; clone size: many; J gene: TRBJ2-3; CDR3 DNA: TGTGCCAGCAGCGTAGAGAGCGGGAGTATCACAGATACGCAGTATTTT; CDR3 protein: CASSVESGSITDTQYF
D gene: NA; V gene: TRBV5-1; clone size: many; J gene: TRBJ2-7; CDR3 DNA: TGCGCCAGCAGCTTTGGGACCGTCTTGAACGAGCAGTACTTC; CDR3 protein: CASSFGTVLNEQYF
D gene: TRBD2; V gene: TRBV12-3/TRBV12-4; clone size: medium-sized; J gene: TRBJ2-2; CDR3 DNA: TGTGCCAGCGGGCGGCGGGAGGGAGTCCCCGGGGAGCTGTTTTTT; CDR3 protein: CASGRREGVPGELFF
D gene: TRBD2; V gene: TRBV20-1; clone size: many; J gene: TRBJ2-7; CDR3 DNA: TGCAGTGCTAGAGTAGCGGGAGGGCAATACGAGCAGTACTTC; CDR3 protein: CSARVAGGQYEQYF
D gene: TRBD2; V gene: TRBV5-1; clone size: NA; J gene: TRBJ2-3; CDR3 DNA: TGCGCCAGCAGCTTGGCGCTAGCGGGATTAGGAGATACGCAGTATTTT; CDR3 protein: CASSLALAGLGDTQYF
D gene: NA; V gene: TRBV4-1; clone size: many; J gene: TRBJ2-7; CDR3 DNA: TGCGCCAGCAGCCAAGATGGGGGAGACCAGAGGGAGCAGTACTTC; CDR3 protein: CASSQDGGDQREQYF
D gene: NA; V gene: TRBV27; clone size: many; J gene: TRBJ2-5; CDR3 DNA: TGTGCCAGCAGTTTATTCGGGGGGCAATTCGGGGAGACCCAGTACTTC; CDR3 protein: CASSLFGGQFGETQYF
D gene: NA; V gene: TRBV28; clone size: many; J gene: TRBJ2-7; CDR3 DNA: TGTGCCACCTGCGGAGGGCCTATATACGAGCAGTACTTC; CDR3 protein: CATCGGPIYEQYF
D gene: NA; V gene: TRBV7-9; clone size: NA; J gene: TRBJ1-2; CDR3 DNA: TGTGCCAGCAGTTCCCCGGGGGATATGTATGGCTACACCTTC; CDR3 protein: CASSSPGDMYGYTF
D gene: TRBD2; V gene: TRBV6-2/TRBV6-3; clone size: many; J gene: TRBJ2-1; CDR3 DNA: TGTGCCAGCAGAGGACTAGCGGGAGTGAATGAGCAGTTCTTC; CDR3 protein: CASRGLAGVNEQFF
D gene: NA; V gene: TRBV6-1; clone size: few; J gene: TRBJ1-4; CDR3 DNA: TGTGCCAGCAGTGAAGCGAGAGAGAAACTGTTTTTT; CDR3 protein: CASSEAREKLFF
D gene: NA; V gene: TRBV6-6; clone size: many; J gene: TRBJ2-3; CDR3 DNA: TGTGCCAGCACCCCCGGGTCCCACACAGATACGCAGTATTTT; CDR3 protein: CASTPGSHTDTQYF
D gene: NA; V gene: TRBV14; clone size: few; J gene: TRBJ1-1; CDR3 DNA: TGTGCCAGCAGCCCGCCGGGCGCCCGCTTCACTGAAGCTTTCTTT; CDR3 protein: CASSPPGARFTEAFF
D gene: NA; V gene: TRBV28; clone size: many; J gene: TRBJ1-5; CDR3 DNA: TGTGCCAGCAGTTTGGGGGCCAATCAGCCCCAGCATTTT; CDR3 protein: CASSLGANQPQHF
D gene: NA; V gene: TRBV20-1; clone size: many; J gene: TRBJ2-6; CDR3 DNA: TGCAGTGCTCCCAGGGTACCTGGGGCCAACGTCCTGACTTTC; CDR3 protein: CSAPRVPGANVLTF
D gene: TRBD2; V gene: TRBV12-3/TRBV12-4; clone size: many; J gene: TRBJ2-3; CDR3 DNA: TGTGCCAGCAGATCTAGCGGGAGGGCCCCAGATACGCAGTATTTT; CDR3 protein: CASRSSGRAPDTQYF
D gene: NA; V gene: TRBV20-1; clone size: few; J gene: TRBJ2-5; CDR3 DNA: TGCAGTGCCCCTGGACCGACGAGGGAGACCCAGTACTTC; CDR3 protein: CSAPGPTRETQYF
D gene: NA; V gene: TRBV5-1; clone size: many; J gene: TRBJ2-7; CDR3 DNA: TGCGCCAGCAGCTTGGAGTCGGTAGTGGGCGAGCAGTACTTC; CDR3 protein: CASSLESVVGEQYF
D gene: NA; V gene: TRBV21-1; clone size: many; J gene: TRBJ2-7; CDR3 DNA: TGTGCCAGACCCCCGGGGCGGACTAGCGGAACCTACGAGCAGTACTTC; CDR3 protein: CARPPGRTSGTYEQYF
D gene: NA; V gene: TRBV6-1; clone size: many; J gene: TRBJ2-3; CDR3 DNA: TGTGCCAGCAGTGAATTTAGGGTGAACACAGATACGCAGTATTTT; CDR3 protein: CASSEFRVNTDTQYF
D gene: NA; V gene: TRBV11-3; clone size: few; J gene: TRBJ1-2; CDR3 DNA: TGTGCCAGCAGCTTAACAGGGTCCGGGTATGGCTACACCTTC; CDR3 protein: CASSLTGSGYGYTF
D gene: TRBD2; V gene: TRBV7-2; clone size: medium-sized; J gene: TRBJ2-1; CDR3 DNA: TGTGCCAGCAGCTTTTTTACTAGCGGGTACAATGAGCAGTTCTTC; CDR3 protein: CASSFFTSGYNEQFF
D gene: NA; V gene: TRBV28; clone size: many; J gene: TRBJ2-3; CDR3 DNA: TGTGCCAGCAGCCCCCTGACTGCCACAGATACGCAGTATTTT; CDR3 protein: CASSPLTATDTQYF
D gene: NA; V gene: TRBV2; clone size: many; J gene: TRBJ2-2; CDR3 DNA: TGTGCCAGCAGTAAGGGGCACACCGGGGAGCTGTTTTTT; CDR3 protein: CASSKGHTGELFF
D gene: TRBD1; V gene: TRBV20-1; clone size: few; J gene: TRBJ1-1; CDR3 DNA: TGCAGTGCTAGACGGGGACAGGGGGCGACTGAAGCTTTCTTT; CDR3 protein: CSARRGQGATEAFF
D gene: TRBD1; V gene: TRBV11-2; clone size: medium-sized; J gene: TRBJ2-7; CDR3 DNA: TGTGCCAGCAGCCCCCAGGCAGGACAGGGTTGGGACGAGCAGTACTTC; CDR3 protein: CASSPQAGQGWDEQYF
D gene: TRBD1; V gene: TRBV5-1; clone size: NA; J gene: TRBJ1-1; CDR3 DNA: TGCGCCAGCAGCATAGCCGCGAGACAGGGGTGGACGGACCTAATGAACACTGAAGCTTTCTTT; CDR3 protein: CASSIAARQGWTDLMNTEAFF
D gene: NA; V gene: TRBV29-1; clone size: NA; J gene: TRBJ2-1; CDR3 DNA: TGCAGCGTTCCCATCGCCCCCCACAATGAGCAGTTCTTC; CDR3 protein: CSVPIAPHNEQFF
D gene: NA; V gene: TRBV6-5; clone size: many; J gene: TRBJ1-1; CDR3 DNA: TGTGCCAGCAGTTACTCAGGGGCACCTGAAGCTTTCTTT; CDR3 protein: CASSYSGAPEAFF
D gene: TRBD1; V gene: TRBV28; clone size: many; J gene: TRBJ2-5; CDR3 DNA: TGTGCCAGCAGTTTATCTAGGTCAGGGGGCGTAGAGACCCAGTACTTC; CDR3 protein: CASSLSRSGGVETQYF
D gene: TRBD1; V gene: TRBV15; clone size: many; J gene: TRBJ2-6; CDR3 DNA: TGTGCCACCAGCAGACCGGACAGGGGTTTGGTCAGCTCTGGGGCCAACGTCCTGACTTTC; CDR3 protein: CATSRPDRGLVSSGANVLTF
D gene: NA; V gene: TRBV7-3; clone size: many; J gene: TRBJ1-2; CDR3 DNA: TGTGCCAGCAGCCTAACGGGGGACACTAACTATGGCTACACCTTC; CDR3 protein: CASSLTGDTNYGYTF
D gene: TRBD2; V gene: TRBV11-2; clone size: many; J gene: TRBJ2-7; CDR3 DNA: TGTGCCAGCAGCTTAGGAGGCGGGGGCTCCTACGAGCAGTACTTC; CDR3 protein: CASSLGGGGSYEQYF
D gene: NA; V gene: TRBV7-9; clone size: few; J gene: TRBJ2-2; CDR3 DNA: TGTGCCAGCAGCTGGGGGAACACCGGGGAGCTGTTTTTT; CDR3 protein: CASSWGNTGELFF
D gene: TRBD1; V gene: TRBV20-1; clone size: many; J gene: TRBJ2-7; CDR3 DNA: TGCAGTGCGCCGGACAGGGGAGGAGGCGAGCAGTACTTC; CDR3 protein: CSAPDRGGGEQYF
D gene: NA; V gene: TRBV28; clone size: many; J gene: TRBJ2-5; CDR3 DNA: TGTGCCAGCAGTTTAGGGGGATACCAAGAGACCCAGTACTTC; CDR3 protein: CASSLGGYQETQYF
D gene: NA; V gene: TRBV12-3/TRBV12-4; clone size: few; J gene: TRBJ2-2; CDR3 DNA: TGTGCCAGCAGTCTTAGCGGAGGGGCCGGGGAGCTGTTTTTT; CDR3 protein: CASSLSGGAGELFF
D gene: TRBD1; V gene: TRBV19; clone size: few; J gene: TRBJ2-1; CDR3 DNA: TGTGCCAGTAGTAAGGGACAGGGGGCCAATGAGCAGTTCTTC; CDR3 protein: CASSKGQGANEQFF
D gene: NA; V gene: TRBV5-1; clone size: many; J gene: TRBJ1-5; CDR3 DNA: TGCGCCAGCAGCTTGGCCCTCTCAGGCAATCAGCCCCAGCATTTT; CDR3 protein: CASSLALSGNQPQHF
D gene: NA; V gene: TRBV7-2; clone size: few; J gene: TRBJ1-6; CDR3 DNA: TGTGCCAGCAGTTTAGATACACATAATTCACCCCTCCACTTT; CDR3 protein: CASSLDTHNSPLHF
D gene: NA; V gene: TRBV28; clone size: many; J gene: TRBJ2-2; CDR3 DNA: TGTGCCACCGACAGTACGAACACCGGGGAGCTGTTTTTT; CDR3 protein: CATDSTNTGELFF